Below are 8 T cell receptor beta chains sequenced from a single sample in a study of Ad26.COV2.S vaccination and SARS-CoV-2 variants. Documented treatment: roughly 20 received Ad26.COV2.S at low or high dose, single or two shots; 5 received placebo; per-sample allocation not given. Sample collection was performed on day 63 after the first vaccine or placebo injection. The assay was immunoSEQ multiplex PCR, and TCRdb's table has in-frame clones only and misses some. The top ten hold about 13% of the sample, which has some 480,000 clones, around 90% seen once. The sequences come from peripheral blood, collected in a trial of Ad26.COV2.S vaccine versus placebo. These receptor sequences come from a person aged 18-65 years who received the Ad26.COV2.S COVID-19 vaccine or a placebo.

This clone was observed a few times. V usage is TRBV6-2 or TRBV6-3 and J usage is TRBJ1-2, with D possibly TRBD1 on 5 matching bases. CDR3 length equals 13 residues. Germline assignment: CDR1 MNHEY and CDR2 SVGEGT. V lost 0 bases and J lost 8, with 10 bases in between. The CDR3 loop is CASSYSPGPGYTF. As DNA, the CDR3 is TGTGCCAGCAGTTACTCGCCAGGGCCCGGCTACACCTTC.

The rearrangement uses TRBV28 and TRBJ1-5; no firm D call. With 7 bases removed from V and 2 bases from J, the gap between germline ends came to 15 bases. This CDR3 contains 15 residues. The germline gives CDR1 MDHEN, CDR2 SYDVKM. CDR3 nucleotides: TGTGCCAGCACCCTAACCTTAAGGGGCAATCAGCCCCAGCATTTT. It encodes CASTLTLRGNQPQHF.

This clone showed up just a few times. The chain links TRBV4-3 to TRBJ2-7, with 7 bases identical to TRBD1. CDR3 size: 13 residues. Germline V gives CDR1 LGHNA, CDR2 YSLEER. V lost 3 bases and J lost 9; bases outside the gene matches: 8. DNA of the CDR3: TGCGCCAGCAGCCAGACTCAGACAGGGCGGCAGTACTTC. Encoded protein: CASSQTQTGRQYF.

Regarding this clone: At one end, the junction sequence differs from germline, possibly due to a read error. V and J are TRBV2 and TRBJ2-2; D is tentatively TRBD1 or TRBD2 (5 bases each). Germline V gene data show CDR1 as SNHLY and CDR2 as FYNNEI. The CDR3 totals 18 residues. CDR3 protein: CGSSERGVGVGVTGELFF. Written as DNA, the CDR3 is TGTGGCAGCAGTGAAAGAGGGGTCGGGGTCGGGGTCACCGGGGAGCTGTTTTTT.

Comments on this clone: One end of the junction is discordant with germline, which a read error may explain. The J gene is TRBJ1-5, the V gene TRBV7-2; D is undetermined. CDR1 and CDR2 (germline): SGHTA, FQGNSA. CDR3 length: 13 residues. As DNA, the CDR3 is TGTGTCAGCAGTCGGACGAGGGATCAGCCCCAGCATTTT. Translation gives CVSSRTRDQPQHF.

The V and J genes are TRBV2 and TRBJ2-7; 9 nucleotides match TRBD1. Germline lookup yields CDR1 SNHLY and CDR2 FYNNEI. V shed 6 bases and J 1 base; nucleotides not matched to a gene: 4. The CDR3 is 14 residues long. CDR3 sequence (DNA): TGTGCCAGCAGGTGGACAGGGGTTTCCTACGAGCAGTACTTC. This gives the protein CASRWTGVSYEQYF.

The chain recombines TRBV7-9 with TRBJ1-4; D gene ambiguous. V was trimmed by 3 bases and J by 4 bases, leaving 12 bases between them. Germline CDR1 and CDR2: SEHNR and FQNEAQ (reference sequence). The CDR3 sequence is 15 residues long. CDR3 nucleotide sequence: TGTGCCAGCAGCTTTTATACGGGGATTAATGAAAAACTGTTTTTT. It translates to CASSFYTGINEKLFF.

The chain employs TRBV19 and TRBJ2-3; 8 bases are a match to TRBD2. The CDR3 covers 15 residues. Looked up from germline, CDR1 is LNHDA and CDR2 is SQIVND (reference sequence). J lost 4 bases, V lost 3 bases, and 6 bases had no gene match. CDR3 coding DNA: TGTGCCAGTAGTATCGCTAGCGGGTGGTCAGATACGCAGTATTTT. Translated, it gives CASSIASGWSDTQYF.